This T cell receptor (beta chain) comes out of a study of T cells in localized non-small cell lung cancer. V lost 6 bases and J 3 bases, leaving 9 bases between the germline ends. Germline V gene sequence: CDR1 ENHRY, CDR2 SYGVKD. This CDR3 comprises 13 residues. The method was immunoSEQ multiplex PCR; TCRdb's version includes in-frame clones alone and lacks a portion of them. The sample yields 30,000 or so clones, roughly 87% seen once. Notes on the study in general: Among blood samples, higher T cell density accompanied longer overall survival. Uninvolved nearby lung showed the greatest T cell clonality, exceeding that found in tumor. Detection in adjacent lung was observed for a median about 50 of the top 100 tumor clones. Heterogeneity remains possible because sequencing was limited to only one tumor region.

Note on this clone: What it binds is not known.

The sequence came from a male donor aged 60 or over with stage I lung adenocarcinoma. V usage is TRBV10-3 and J usage is TRBJ1-5; D remains unclear. The input for sequencing was peripheral blood, taken before any cancer treatment. The CDR3 coding sequence is TGTGCCATCAGCGCCAGTGACAATCAGCCCCAGCATTTT. Encoded protein: CAISASDNQPQHF.